This T cell receptor beta chain comes out of a study of CD8 T cells in ankylosing spondylitis. This clonotype was recorded at least ten times. What it binds is not known. General study findings and limits: Ankylosing spondylitis blood seemed to carry a telltale TCR beta motif made of fewer than 10 highly homologous variants. Reportedly, disease-linked clones are significantly enriched in ankylosing spondylitis patients' matched synovial fluid. Reactive arthritis synovial fluid and blood were previously reported to contain some motif variants.

Quantitative molecular-barcoded 5'-RACE generated the TCR beta libraries. From the 5' RACE reads, TCRdb called clonotypes with MiXCR, one entry per CDR3 protein. The sample records more than 150,000 distinct CDR3 sequences, around a tenth being singletons. CDR1 is SGHDN, CDR2 FVKESK, per germline. CDR3 size: 16 residues. V lost 4 bases and J 3 bases, leaving 16 bases between the germline ends. This chain links TRBV14 with TRBJ1-3, with D unclear. Sample: blood, either unsorted or a sorted T cell fraction (not recorded which). The receptor was derived from a male donor with ankylosing spondylitis or in good health (not recorded which). CDR3 region: CASSPYLSGFGNTIYF. The CDR3 DNA reads TGTGCCAGCAGCCCATATCTCTCGGGTTTTGGAAACACCATATATTTT.